This TCR beta chain derives from a study of OX40 agonist ivuxolimab in advanced cancers. For the study in its entirety: The costimulatory receptor OX40 (CD134) was targeted by ivuxolimab, a fully human IgG2 agonistic monoclonal antibody. Intravenous ivuxolimab was administered to patients every 2 weeks at six dose levels: 0.01, 0.1, 0.3, 1.5, 3 and 10 mg/kg. Among the 52 dose-escalation patients, around 19 had hepatocellular carcinoma, roughly 15 melanoma, 9 renal cell carcinoma and 9 head and neck cancer. The dose-escalation cohort was approximately 83% male with a mean age of about 54 years, ranging from roughly 23 to 90. Prior anti-PD-1, anti-PD-L1 or anti-CTLA-4 therapy was permitted, and about two fifths of dose-escalation patients had received checkpoint inhibitors. Partial responses occurred in three dose-escalation patients, of whom one had hepatocellular carcinoma and two had cutaneous melanoma. Peripheral TCRbeta sequencing aimed to test whether ivuxolimab altered TCR sequence diversity and caused clonal T-cell expansion. The paper covers the monotherapy dose-escalation part of the phase I ivuxolimab trial, which included N ≈ 50 patients.

For sequencing of the TCRbeta CDR3 region, genomic DNA was extracted from the sorted cells. The immunoSEQ Assay was used to sequence the TCRbeta CDR3 regions. In TCRdb, the immuneACCESS table is reduced to in-frame sequences with V and J assigned. These tables do not hold every clone; where another copy was compared, an unresolved V gene accounts for under half, and the others remain unexplained. The sample table holds 65,000 to 75,000 clones, of which around four fifths were seen once. About 0.4% of the sample goes to the ten largest clones. Comment on this clone: There is no known antigen for this receptor. The record has no base qualities; no much larger clone is one base away.

The trial excluded patients who had a history of autoimmune disease or who were on systemic immunosuppression. Peripheral blood for TCR sequencing was collected from all dose cohorts at baseline, on cycle 4 day 1, and on cycle 7 day 1. The samples were taken from a phase I, first-in-human, multicenter, open-label dose-escalation trial of ivuxolimab. Adults with locally advanced or metastatic head and neck squamous cell, hepatocellular, melanoma or renal cell carcinoma were enrolled in the trial. Before TCR sequencing, CD4+ and CD8+ T cells were separately sorted from peripheral blood. Results and caveats for the whole study, not just this receptor: At doses from 0.1 to 3.0 mg/kg, clonal expansion was seen in both CD4+ and CD8+ blood T cells between baseline and week 6. On average, CD8+ T cells showed more expanded clones than CD4+ T cells after ivuxolimab. In the 0.1-3.0 mg/kg groups, partial responders were among the patients with the lowest normalized peripheral clonal expansion, particularly in CD8+ T cells. The antigen specificity of the peripheral T cells that underwent clonal expansion was not determined. Low levels of normalized T-cell clonal expansion were also seen in some patients who did not respond.

The CDR3, cysteine through phenylalanine, is 16 amino acids long. Only the CDR3 portion is preserved as DNA: 48 bases, with reading frame beginning at the first base. The germline V gene (reference sequence) gives CDR1 as SEHNR and CDR2 as FQNEAQ. V gives up 5 bases and J gives up 4 bases, and the segment between their germline ends measures 18 bases. This sequence originates from an adult with an advanced solid tumor such as melanoma, head and neck, liver or kidney cancer. This specimen was CD4+ or CD8+ T cells sorted from blood, taken in a trial of the OX40 agonist ivuxolimab. The receptor chain draws on TRBV7-9 and TRBJ1-3, with the D gene too uncertain to name. CDR3 reads: CASSRWGSGLGNTIYF. The nucleotide sequence is given as TGTGCCAGCAGCAGATGGGGTAGCGGGCTGGGAAACACCATATATTTT. Extended through the reference TRBV7-9 and TRBJ1-3 proteins, this CDR3 yields the full variable domain: DTGVSQNPRHKITKRGQNVTFRCDPISEHNRLYWYRQTLGQGPEFLTYFQNEAQLEKSRLLSDRFSAERPKGSFSTLEIQRTEQGDSAMYLCASSRWGSGLGNTIYFGEGSWLTVV.